This T cell receptor (beta chain) was sequenced in a study of CD8+ T cells in alopecia areata. Findings of the study overall: Unlike in mice, where it was clearer, TCR sharing across patients was less clear, possibly HLA-related. Among the top 100, expanded CD8+ clones were significantly decreased by tofacitinib, as was scalp clonality.

J was trimmed by 1 base and V by 3 bases; bases with no gene match: 6. Germline V gives CDR1 SGHTA, CDR2 FQGNSA. CDR3 length equals 16 residues. Treatment meaning: oral pan-JAK inhibitor, 5-10 mg twice daily. Sampling of alopecia areata patients yielded lesional scalp punch biopsies as well as peripheral blood. The authors sorted CD4+ and CD8+ T cells from PBMCs. This clone came up many times. What it recognizes is unknown. As the sequencing template, cDNA was produced by extracting RNA and reverse transcribing it. Produced via immunoSEQ multiplex PCR; TCRdb's table is partial and in-frame only. Of roughly 210,000 clones in the sample, roughly two fifths were seen once.

The TCR originated in a human donor with alopecia areata. The chain employs TRBV7-2 and TRBJ2-5, with 9 bases matching TRBD1. This material consisted of CD4+ T cells sorted from blood, taken at roughly week 36, from a patient treated with tofacitinib. CDR3 amino acids: CASSFPTGGFQETQYF. CDR3 in DNA: TGTGCCAGCAGCTTTCCGACAGGGGGATTCCAAGAGACCCAGTACTTC.